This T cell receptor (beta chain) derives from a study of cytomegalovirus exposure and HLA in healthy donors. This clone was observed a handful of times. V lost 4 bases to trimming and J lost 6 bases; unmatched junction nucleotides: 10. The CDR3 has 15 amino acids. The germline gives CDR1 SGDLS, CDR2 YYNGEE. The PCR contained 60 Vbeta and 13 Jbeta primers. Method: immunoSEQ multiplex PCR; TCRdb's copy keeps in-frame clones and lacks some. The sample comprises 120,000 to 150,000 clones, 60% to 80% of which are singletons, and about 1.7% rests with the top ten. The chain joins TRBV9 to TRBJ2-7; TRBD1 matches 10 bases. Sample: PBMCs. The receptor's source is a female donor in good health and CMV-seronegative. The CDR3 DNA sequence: TGTGCCAGCAGCTCGTTTAGTGGGACAGGGGTCGAGCAGTACTTC. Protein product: CASSSFSGTGVEQYF.